This TCR beta chain was identified during a study of blood T cell repertoires in COVID-19. Whole-study context: Spain, Italy and the United States supplied samples that represented acute and convalescent COVID-19. The cDNA or gDNA used as material had been derived from T cells, B-cell-depleted T cells, or PBMCs.

This CDR3 region has 14 residues. Germline trimming cut 7 bases from V and 6 bases from J; bases unmatched to any gene: 4. Germline assignment: CDR1 ENHRY and CDR2 SYGVKD. Original handling: By means of reference gene primer amplification, nucleated cell counts were estimated. The assay was immunoSEQ multiplex PCR, and TCRdb's table has in-frame clones only and misses some. The V and J calls and clone size were taken over from that table, and D and trimming were inferred from the DNA. The repertoire holds about 230,000 clones, approximately 83% seen once, with under 30% in the top ten. The receptor comes from a man between 40 and 49 years old with acute or convalescent COVID-19. This chain links TRBV10-3 with TRBJ2-1; 12 bases align to TRBD2. The sequenced material came from peripheral blood. The CDR3: CAIKGLAGGNEQFF. The CDR3 nucleotides read TGTGCCATCAAGGGACTAGCGGGCGGCAATGAGCAGTTCTTC.